These 10 T cell receptor beta chains originate from one sample sequenced in a study of response to subunit inactivated influenza vaccine. One entry per CDR3 protein results from TCRdb running MiXCR on the RT-PCR reads. This sample has some 520,000 distinct CDR3 sequences; approximately 15% occur once, and the top ten carry 2.5% to 3.5%. This specimen consisted of CD4+ T cells sorted from PBMCs, obtained about 23 months after vaccination. The source of these receptors is a man between 50 and 69 years old who received an inactivated influenza vaccine.

The chain uses TRBV12-3 or TRBV12-4 and TRBJ2-1, with 7 bases identical to TRBD2. The J segment lost 0 bases and the V segment lost 5 bases, leaving 4 bases of the junction unmatched. The CDR3 is 15 residues long. DNA for the CDR3: TGTGCCAGCAGTACGGGACTACGCTCCTACAATGAGCAGTTCTTC. As protein: CASSTGLRSYNEQFF.

The chain employs TRBV6-2 or TRBV6-3 and TRBJ1-2; D is possibly TRBD1 (5 bases). The V end was cut by 6 bases, the J end by 2 bases, with 10 bases between. CDR3 length: 13 amino acids. The germline CDR1 and CDR2 sequences are MNHEY and SVGEGT. The CDR3 loop is CASRDSTNYGYTF. DNA of the CDR3: TGTGCCAGCAGAGACAGTACCAACTATGGCTACACCTTC.

This clonotype was seen only a few times. This sequence joins TRBV6-1 and TRBJ2-7, with TRBD2 matching 10 bases. CDR1 and CDR2 (germline): MNHNS, SASEGT. Trimming removed 9 bases from V and 0 bases from J; junction bases left unmatched: 8. This CDR3 contains 15 residues. The CDR3: CASISLAGYSYEQYF. The CDR3 region has the DNA TGTGCCAGTATATCACTAGCGGGATACTCCTACGAGCAGTACTTC.

The V call is TRBV11-2, the J call TRBJ1-1; D is perhaps TRBD1 (6 bases). The CDR3 spans 14 residues. The V gene's germline CDR1 is SGHAT and CDR2 FQNNGV. V lost 5 bases, J lost 4 bases, and 14 bases lay in between. CDR3 residues: CASSPIQGGTEAFF. The CDR3 DNA is TGTGCCAGCAGCCCGATACAAGGGGGCACTGAAGCTTTCTTT.

The V call is TRBV5-1, the J call TRBJ2-3; D might be TRBD1 (7 bases). V shed 4 bases and J shed 0 bases, with 12 bases lying between them. The germline V gene has CDR1 SGHRS and CDR2 YFSETQ. There are 15 residues in the CDR3. The CDR3 here is CASSGGGPSTDTQYF. The CDR3 DNA is TGCGCCAGCAGCGGAGGGGGCCCCAGCACAGATACGCAGTATTTT.

J is TRBJ2-5 and V is TRBV4-2; D is undetermined. V dropped 0 bases and J dropped 2 bases, with 4 bases sitting between them. CDR1 and CDR2 from the germline V gene are LGHNA and YNFKEQ. This CDR3 comprises 13 residues. The CDR3 DNA is TGTGCCAGCAGCCAAGAATGGCAAGAGACCCAGTACTTC. Translating it yields CASSQEWQETQYF.

The chain uses TRBV2 and TRBJ2-2; TRBD1 might be the D (6 bases). Between the trimmed V and J ends, which lost 7 bases and 5 bases, there was a span of 8 bases. CDR1 and CDR2 (germline): SNHLY, FYNNEI. The CDR3 length is 12 residues. CDR3 sequence reads: CASTGQTGELFF. CDR3 nucleotides: TGTGCCAGCACTGGACAGACCGGGGAGCTGTTTTTT. Drawing the rest from reference TRBV2 and TRBJ2-2, the complete variable domain is EPEVTQTPSHQVTQMGQEVILRCVPISNHLYFYWYRQILGQKVEFLVSFYNNEISEKSEIFDDQFSVERPDGSNFTLKIRSTKLEDSAMYFCASTGQTGELFFGEGSRLTVL.

The chain combines TRBV6-1 with TRBJ2-1, with 8 bases identical to TRBD1. This CDR3 contains 15 residues. The germline gives CDR1 MNHNS, CDR2 SASEGT. The trim removed 1 base at V and 5 bases at J, leaving 4 bases unmatched. The CDR3 loop reads CASSEVLRGHNEQFF. The CDR3 DNA reads as TGTGCCAGCAGTGAAGTCCTCAGGGGGCACAATGAGCAGTTCTTC.

The chain couples TRBV4-3 to TRBJ2-7, with D uncertain. CDR1 and CDR2 from the germline V gene are LGHNA and YSLEER. Trimming stripped 4 bases from V and 3 bases from J, with 10 bases between. This CDR3 has 13 amino acids. As DNA, the CDR3 is TGCGCCAGCAGCCGCTCTAGAAACTACGAGCAGTACTTC. It yields the protein CASSRSRNYEQYF.

The J gene is TRBJ1-1, the V gene TRBV28, with a weak D call TRBD1 (5 bases). The CDR3 sequence is 16 residues long. V lost 7 bases and J lost 5, with 23 bases in between. Germline assignment: CDR1 MDHEN and CDR2 SYDVKM. DNA for the CDR3: TGTGCCAGCATCCTCCCGCCGGGGTCTAAGGGGACTGAAGCTTTCTTT. This translates into CASILPPGSKGTEAFF.